This T cell receptor beta chain was identified during a study of blood T cell repertoires in COVID-19 (dated by TCRdb to the early 2020s). Background for the entire study: Samples from collaborators originated in the United States, Italy and Spain and spanned both the acute and convalescent phases of COVID-19. The material from the prospective study consisted of cDNA or gDNA derived from T cells, B-cell-depleted T cells, or PBMCs. The dataset comprised deeply sampled blood TCRbeta repertoires from subjects exposed to, actively infected with, or recovered from COVID-19. The repertoires were made available in a free public database intended to serve as a resource for research on the immune response to SARS-CoV-2. Samples came from the ongoing ImmuneRACE study (first 160 participants) plus 1,254 subjects from 6 global collaborators. The sample metadata nearly always contained a de-identified subject ID, COVID-19 status, age in years and sex. Where available, HLA class I and class II types were taken from metadata supplied by the sample provider and were not determined by assay-based typing. Study-wide findings and limitations: Clinical and demographic metadata were provided uncurated, with the amount varying by source and participant.

Whole blood was collected in K2EDTA tubes by collaborating institutions according to the institutions' own protocols. For TCRbeta analysis, collaborators shipped samples as frozen whole blood, isolated PBMCs, or DNA extracted from either of those sample types. Details on this clone: It lacks a known antigen. Base qualities are not at hand, and no much larger clone is one base apart.

TCRbeta CDR3 regions were amplified from genomic DNA by means of the immunoSEQ Assay, a bias-controlled multiplex PCR. Per the source publication's procedure: The number of nucleated cells in each sample was estimated from the amplification of reference gene primers within the assay. To quantify the absolute abundance of each unique TCRbeta CDR3 rearrangement, sequence reads were collapsed and filtered. Productive Simpson clonality was computed per sample as the square root of Simpson's diversity index over productive rearrangements. TCRdb's version of the immuneACCESS table is confined to in-frame rearrangements and falls short of the full clone set. An unresolved V gene accounts for under half of the shortfall where checked; the remainder is of unknown origin. D and trimming were read from the DNA, whereas the V and J calls and clone size are those reported in that table. The sample includes about 150,000 clones, with about nine tenths observed a single time. The ten largest make up about 4% of the sample.

From a lookup of the germline V gene (reference sequence), CDR1 and CDR2 are SEHNR and FQNEAQ. Trimming takes 1 base off V and 6 bases off J; junction bases not matched to a gene: 7. Counted from cysteine to phenylalanine, this CDR3 has 15 amino acids. Only the CDR3 part of the read is kept: 45 bases, read in frame from the first base. The chain was built from TRBV7-9 and TRBJ1-2, with 8 bases aligning to TRBD1. This receptor was taken from a woman aged 55-69 years with active or convalescent COVID-19. The sample taken for sequencing was peripheral blood. The CDR3 sequence is CASSLEDRGQNGYTF. In nucleotide form, the sequence is TGTGCCAGCAGCTTAGAAGACAGGGGACAGAATGGCTACACCTTC.